Below, one T cell receptor (beta chain) is given with its context. Its specificity is not known. The sample is drawn from a study of T cell responses to AZD1222 COVID-19 vaccine. Study-level results: Baseline antibody screening turned up just six or seven seropositive AZD1222 recipients. Once two AZD1222 doses were given, Spike-specific TCR breadth and depth went up.

The repertoire was sequenced with immunoSEQ multiplex PCR; TCRdb's copy has only in-frame clones and lacks some. Of some 190,000 clones in the sample, about 89% were seen once. The TCR originated in an adult who received the AZD1222 COVID-19 vaccine. The sample in question was peripheral blood, obtained 28 days after the second AZD1222 dose.

CDR3 in DNA: TGTGCCAGCAGTCCCAAAGGGGCTGTCCTTGGGAACACTGAAGCTTTCTTT. Translation gives CASSPKGAVLGNTEAFF. This sequence joins TRBV7-3 and TRBJ1-1; D is perhaps TRBD1 (5 bases). Germline loops: CDR1 SGHTA, CDR2 FQGTGA. The length of the CDR3 is 17 residues. Trimming removed 6 bases at V and 1 base at J, with 21 bases between.